The rows below give T cell receptor beta chains drawn from one sample of a study of shared clonotypes between healthy human individuals. The protocol was immunoSEQ multiplex PCR, while the TCRdb copy is restricted to in-frame clones and leaves out a portion. The data contain about 650,000 clones, less than 97% of them singletons. The sample was naive CD8+ T cells sorted from blood. These TCRs come from a woman aged 30 to 39 in good health. CDR3s include the opening cysteine and the closing phenylalanine or tryptophan. Fields, in order: V gene, clone size, J gene, D gene, CDR3 protein, CDR3 DNA. A D gene is named only where the DNA matches it firmly. Clone size is not always given. Where it is, it says once, few, many or a class for expanded clones.

TRBV2,-,TRBJ1-1,-,CASSKGHNTEAFF,TGTGCCAGCTCGAAGGGTCATAACACTGAAGCTTTCTTT
TRBV6-1,-,TRBJ1-1,-,CASSLSTPVNTEAFF,TGTGCCAGCAGTCTATCGACACCCGTGAACACTGAAGCTTTCTTT
TRBV27,-,TRBJ2-1,-,CASSLRGSYNEQFF,TGTGCCAGCAGCTTAAGGGGCTCCTACAATGAGCAGTTCTTC
TRBV27,-,TRBJ2-7,-,CASSTHPVAAYEQYF,TGTGCCAGCAGTACCCACCCGGTGGCCGCCTACGAGCAGTACTTC
TRBV14,-,TRBJ2-1,TRBD1,CASSQDPQGDEQFF,TGTGCCAGCAGCCAAGATCCTCAGGGGGATGAGCAGTTCTTC
TRBV28,-,TRBJ2-5,-,CASSFGGADQETQYF,TGTGCCAGCAGTTTCGGAGGGGCGGATCAAGAGACCCAGTACTTC
TRBV11-2,-,TRBJ2-7,-,CASSLEGKPGFYEQYF,TGTGCCAGCAGCTTAGAAGGGAAACCGGGATTTTACGAGCAGTACTTC
TRBV7-9,-,TRBJ1-2,-,CASTTGPGRHGYTF,TGTGCCAGCACAACCGGCCCCGGGAGGCATGGCTACACCTTC
TRBV7-9,-,TRBJ2-7,-,CASSRTIPYEQYF,TGTGCCAGCAGCCGGACTATCCCCTACGAGCAGTACTTC
TRBV5-6,-,TRBJ2-5,-,CASSTGETQYF,TGTGCCAGCAGCACCGGAGAGACCCAGTACTTC
TRBV19,-,TRBJ2-7,-,CASSTNLASLSYEQYF,TGTGCCAGTAGTACCAATCTAGCGAGCCTCTCCTACGAGCAGTACTTC
TRBV4-2,-,TRBJ1-5,-,CASSQSPPGAQHF,TGTGCCAGCAGCCAAAGTCCCCCGGGGGCCCAGCATTTT
TRBV28,-,TRBJ2-1,-,CASSLLLNEQFF,TGTGCCAGCAGTTTACTCTTAAATGAGCAGTTCTTC
TRBV19,-,TRBJ1-2,-,CASTGWGGGEFYGYTF,TGTGCCAGTACCGGCTGGGGGGGCGGGGAATTCTATGGCTACACCTTC
TRBV10-3,-,TRBJ2-1,-,CAISATSGDNEQFF,TGTGCCATCAGTGCAACTAGTGGTGACAATGAGCAGTTCTTC
TRBV5-6,once,TRBJ2-1,-,CASSGEIIEQFF,TGTGCCAGCAGTGGGGAAATCATTGAGCAGTTCTTC
TRBV30,few,TRBJ2-5,-,CAWNLGGHQQETQYF,TGTGCCTGGAATTTGGGGGGGCACCAGCAAGAGACCCAGTACTTC
TRBV7-9,-,TRBJ2-1,-,CASSLVSDNEQFF,TGTGCCAGCAGCTTAGTCAGCGACAATGAGCAGTTCTTC
TRBV12-5,-,TRBJ2-5,TRBD1,CASGLVDRDQETQYF,TGTGCTAGTGGTTTGGTAGACAGGGATCAAGAGACCCAGTACTTC
TRBV7-9,-,TRBJ1-2,TRBD1,CAWGQSRLGYTF,TGTGCCTGGGGACAGTCGAGGCTTGGCTACACCTTC
TRBV2,-,TRBJ2-1,-,CASIFGGGIGLNEQFF,TGTGCCAGCATTTTCGGAGGGGGAATCGGGCTCAATGAGCAGTTCTTC
TRBV5-5,-,TRBJ1-1,TRBD1,CASTMSPGTGPDEAFF,TGTGCCAGCACCATGAGTCCCGGGACAGGCCCTGATGAAGCTTTCTTT
TRBV27,-,TRBJ2-1,TRBD2,CASSSPTSGRANEQFF,TGTGCCAGCAGTTCCCCCACTAGCGGGAGGGCCAATGAGCAGTTCTTC
TRBV27,-,TRBJ1-1,-,CASSFLVNTEAFF,TGTGCCAGCAGTTTTCTAGTGAACACTGAAGCTTTCTTT
TRBV6-6,-,TRBJ2-1,TRBD2,CASSYRLADHNEQFF,TGTGCCAGCAGTTACCGACTAGCGGACCACAATGAGCAGTTCTTC